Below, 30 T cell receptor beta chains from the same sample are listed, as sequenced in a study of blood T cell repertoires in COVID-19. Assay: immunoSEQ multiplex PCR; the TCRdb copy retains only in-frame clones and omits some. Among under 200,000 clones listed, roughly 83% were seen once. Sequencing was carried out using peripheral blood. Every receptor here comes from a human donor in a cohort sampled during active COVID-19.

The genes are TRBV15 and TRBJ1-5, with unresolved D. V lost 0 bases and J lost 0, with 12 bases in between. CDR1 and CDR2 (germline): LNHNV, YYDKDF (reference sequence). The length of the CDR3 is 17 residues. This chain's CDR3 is CATSRDLADNSNQPQHF. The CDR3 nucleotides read TGTGCCACCAGCAGAGATCTGGCAGATAATAGCAATCAGCCCCAGCATTTT.

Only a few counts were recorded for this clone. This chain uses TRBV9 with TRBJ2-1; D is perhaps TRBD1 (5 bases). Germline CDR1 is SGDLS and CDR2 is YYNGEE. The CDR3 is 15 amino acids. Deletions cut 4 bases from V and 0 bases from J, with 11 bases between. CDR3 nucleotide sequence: TGTGCCAGCAGCCCCCACAGGTACTCCTACAATGAGCAGTTCTTC. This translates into CASSPHRYSYNEQFF.

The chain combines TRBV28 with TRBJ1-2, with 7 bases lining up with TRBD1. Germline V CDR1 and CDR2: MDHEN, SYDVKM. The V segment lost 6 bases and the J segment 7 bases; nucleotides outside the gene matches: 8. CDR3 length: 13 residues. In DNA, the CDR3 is TGTGCCAGCAGATTAGACAGGGTTTTTGGCTACACCTTC. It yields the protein CASRLDRVFGYTF.

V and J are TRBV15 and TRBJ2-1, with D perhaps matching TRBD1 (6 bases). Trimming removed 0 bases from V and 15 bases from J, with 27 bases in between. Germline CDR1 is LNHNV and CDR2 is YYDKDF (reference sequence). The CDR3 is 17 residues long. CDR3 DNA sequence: TGTGCCACCAGCAGAGATCAGGACAGCCGGGCCACCGGGACGCTGTTCTTC. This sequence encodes CATSRDQDSRATGTLFF.

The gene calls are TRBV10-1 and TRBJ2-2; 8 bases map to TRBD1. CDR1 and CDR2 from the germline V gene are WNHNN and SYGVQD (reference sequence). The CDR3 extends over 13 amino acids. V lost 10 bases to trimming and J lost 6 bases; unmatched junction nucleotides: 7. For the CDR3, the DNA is TGCGCCAACGAGACAGGGGTGCCCGGGGAGCTGTTTTTT. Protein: CANETGVPGELFF.

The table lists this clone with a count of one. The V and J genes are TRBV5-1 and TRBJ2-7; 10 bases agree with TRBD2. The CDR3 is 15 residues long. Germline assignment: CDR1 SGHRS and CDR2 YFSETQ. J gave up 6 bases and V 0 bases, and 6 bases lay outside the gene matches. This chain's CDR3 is CASSLESGGAGEQYF. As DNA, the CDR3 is TGCGCCAGCAGCTTGGAGAGCGGGGGGGCGGGCGAGCAGTACTTC.

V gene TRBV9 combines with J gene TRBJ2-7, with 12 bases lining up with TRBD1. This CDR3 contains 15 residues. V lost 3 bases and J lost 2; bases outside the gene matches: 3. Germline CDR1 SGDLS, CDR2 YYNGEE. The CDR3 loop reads CASSDRDRGPYEQYF. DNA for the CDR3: TGTGCCAGCAGCGACCGGGACAGGGGGCCCTACGAGCAGTACTTC.

The CDR3 loop is CAISEYRGNTEAFF. As DNA, the CDR3 is TGTGCCATCAGTGAATACCGAGGGAACACTGAAGCTTTCTTT. V gene TRBV10-3 combines with J gene TRBJ1-1; no definite D call. This CDR3 has 14 residues. The ends were cut back, 3 bases at V and 1 base at J, with 9 bases in the middle. Germline CDR1 and CDR2: ENHRY and SYGVKD.

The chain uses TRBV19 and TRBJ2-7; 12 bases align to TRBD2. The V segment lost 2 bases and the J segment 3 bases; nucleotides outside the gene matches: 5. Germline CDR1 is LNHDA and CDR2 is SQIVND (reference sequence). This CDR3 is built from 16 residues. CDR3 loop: CASSIIGTSGYYEQYF. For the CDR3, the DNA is TGTGCCAGTAGTATAATAGGGACTAGCGGGTACTACGAGCAGTACTTC.

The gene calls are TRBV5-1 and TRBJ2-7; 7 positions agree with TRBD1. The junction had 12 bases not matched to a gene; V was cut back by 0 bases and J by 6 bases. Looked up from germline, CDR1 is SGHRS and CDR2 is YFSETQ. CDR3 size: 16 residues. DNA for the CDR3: TGCGCCAGCAGCTTGGACACAGGGGCCTCATTGGGCGAGCAGTACTTC. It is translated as CASSLDTGASLGEQYF.

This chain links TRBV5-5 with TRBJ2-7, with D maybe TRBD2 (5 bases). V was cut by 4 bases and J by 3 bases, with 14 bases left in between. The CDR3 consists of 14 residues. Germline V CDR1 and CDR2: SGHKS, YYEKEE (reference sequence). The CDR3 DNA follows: TGTGCCAGCAGCCCCGGCCCTGGGAGCTACGAGCAGTACTTC. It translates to CASSPGPGSYEQYF.

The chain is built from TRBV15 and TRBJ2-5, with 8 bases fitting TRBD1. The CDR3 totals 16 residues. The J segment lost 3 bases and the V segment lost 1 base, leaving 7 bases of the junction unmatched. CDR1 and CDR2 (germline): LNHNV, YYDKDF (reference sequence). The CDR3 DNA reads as TGTGCCACCAGCAGAGTCCGGACAGGGTCAGAAGAGACCCAGTACTTC. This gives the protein CATSRVRTGSEETQYF.

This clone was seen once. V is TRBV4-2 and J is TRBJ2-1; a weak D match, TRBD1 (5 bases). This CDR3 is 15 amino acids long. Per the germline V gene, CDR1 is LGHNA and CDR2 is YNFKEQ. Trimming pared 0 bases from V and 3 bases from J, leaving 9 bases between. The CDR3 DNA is TGTGCCAGCAGCCAAGAAGGGGTCGGCTACAATGAGCAGTTCTTC. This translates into CASSQEGVGYNEQFF.

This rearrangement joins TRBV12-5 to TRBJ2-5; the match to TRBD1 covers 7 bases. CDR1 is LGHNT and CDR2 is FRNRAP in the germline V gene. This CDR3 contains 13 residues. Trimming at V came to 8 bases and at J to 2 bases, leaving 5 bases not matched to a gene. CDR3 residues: CASSGTEQETQYF. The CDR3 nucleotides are TGTGCTAGTTCCGGGACAGAACAAGAGACCCAGTACTTC.

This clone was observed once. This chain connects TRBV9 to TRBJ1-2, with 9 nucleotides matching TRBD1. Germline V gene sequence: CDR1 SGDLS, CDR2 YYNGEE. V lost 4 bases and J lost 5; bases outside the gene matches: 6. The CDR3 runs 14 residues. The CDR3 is CASSNRQGEYGYTF. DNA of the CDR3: TGTGCCAGCAGCAATCGACAGGGGGAGTATGGCTACACCTTC.

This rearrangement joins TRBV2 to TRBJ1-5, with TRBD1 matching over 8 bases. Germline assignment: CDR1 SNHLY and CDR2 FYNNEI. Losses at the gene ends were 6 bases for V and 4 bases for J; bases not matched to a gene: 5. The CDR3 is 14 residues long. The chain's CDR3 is CASSLQGGNQPQHF. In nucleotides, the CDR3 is TGTGCCAGCAGCCTACAGGGGGGAAATCAGCCCCAGCATTTT.

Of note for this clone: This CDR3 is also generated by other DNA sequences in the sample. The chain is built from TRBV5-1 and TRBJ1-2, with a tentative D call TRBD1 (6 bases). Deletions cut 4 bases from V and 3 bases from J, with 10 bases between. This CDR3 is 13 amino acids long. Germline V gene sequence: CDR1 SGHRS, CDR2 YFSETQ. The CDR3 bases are TGCGCCAGCAGCCTACAGGGAGACTATGGCTACACCTTC. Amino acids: CASSLQGDYGYTF. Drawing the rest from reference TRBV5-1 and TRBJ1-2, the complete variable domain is KAGVTQTPRYLIKTRGQQVTLSCSPISGHRSVSWYQQTPGQGLQFLFEYFSETQRNKGNFPGRFSGRQFSNSRSEMNVSTLELGDSALYLCASSLQGDYGYTFGSGTRLTVV.

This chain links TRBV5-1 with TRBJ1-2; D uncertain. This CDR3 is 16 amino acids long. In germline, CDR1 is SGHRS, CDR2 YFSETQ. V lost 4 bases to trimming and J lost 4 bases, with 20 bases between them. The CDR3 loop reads CASSPRTLGDGYGYTF. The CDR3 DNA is TGCGCCAGCAGCCCCCGGACTCTAGGAGACGGCTATGGCTACACCTTC.

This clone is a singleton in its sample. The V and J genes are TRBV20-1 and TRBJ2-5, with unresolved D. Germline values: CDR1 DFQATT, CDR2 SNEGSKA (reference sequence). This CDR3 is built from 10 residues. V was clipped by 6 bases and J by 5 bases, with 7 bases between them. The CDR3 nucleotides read TGCAGTGCCCACTCGGAGACCCAGTACTTC. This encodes CSAHSETQYF.

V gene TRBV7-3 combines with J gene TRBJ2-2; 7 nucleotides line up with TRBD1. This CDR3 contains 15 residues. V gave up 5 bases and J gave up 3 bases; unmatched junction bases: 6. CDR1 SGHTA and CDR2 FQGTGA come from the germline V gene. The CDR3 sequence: CASSITGDYTGELFF. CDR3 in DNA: TGTGCCAGCAGCATTACAGGGGATTACACCGGGGAGCTGTTTTTT.

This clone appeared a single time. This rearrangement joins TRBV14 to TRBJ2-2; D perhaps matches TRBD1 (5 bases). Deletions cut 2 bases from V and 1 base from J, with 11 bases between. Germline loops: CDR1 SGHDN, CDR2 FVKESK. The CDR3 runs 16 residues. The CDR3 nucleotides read TGTGCCAGCAGCCAAAGGGGCCTCGTGAACACCGGGGAGCTGTTTTTT. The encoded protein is CASSQRGLVNTGELFF.

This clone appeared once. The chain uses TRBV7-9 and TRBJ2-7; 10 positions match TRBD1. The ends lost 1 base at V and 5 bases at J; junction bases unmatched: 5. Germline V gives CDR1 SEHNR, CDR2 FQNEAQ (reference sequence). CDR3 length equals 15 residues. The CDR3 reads CASSLGQGARNEQYF. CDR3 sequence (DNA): TGTGCCAGCAGCTTAGGACAGGGGGCTAGGAACGAGCAGTACTTC. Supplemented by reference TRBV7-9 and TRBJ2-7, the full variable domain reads DTGVSQNPRHKITKRGQNVTFRCDPISEHNRLYWYRQTLGQGPEFLTYFQNEAQLEKSRLLSDRFSAERPKGSFSTLEIQRTEQGDSAMYLCASSLGQGARNEQYFGPGTRLTVT.

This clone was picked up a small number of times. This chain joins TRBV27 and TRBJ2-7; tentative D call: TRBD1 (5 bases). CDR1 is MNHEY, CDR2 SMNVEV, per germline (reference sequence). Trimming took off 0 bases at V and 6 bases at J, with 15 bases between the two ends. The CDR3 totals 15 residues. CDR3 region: CASSLSLGARGEQYF. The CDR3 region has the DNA TGTGCCAGCAGTTTATCGTTAGGGGCAAGGGGCGAGCAGTACTTC.

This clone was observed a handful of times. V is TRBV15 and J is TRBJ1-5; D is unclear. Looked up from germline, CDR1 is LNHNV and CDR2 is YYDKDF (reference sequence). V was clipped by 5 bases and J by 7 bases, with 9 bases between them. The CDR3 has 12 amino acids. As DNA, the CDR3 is TGTGCCACCAGCCCGTCCTACCAGCCCCAGCATTTT. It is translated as CATSPSYQPQHF.

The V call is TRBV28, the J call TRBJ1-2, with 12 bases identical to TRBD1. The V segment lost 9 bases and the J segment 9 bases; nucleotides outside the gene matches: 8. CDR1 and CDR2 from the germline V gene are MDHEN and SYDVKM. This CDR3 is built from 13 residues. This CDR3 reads CASYPGTGGSYTF. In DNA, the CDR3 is TGTGCCAGTTATCCCGGGACAGGGGGCAGCTACACCTTC.

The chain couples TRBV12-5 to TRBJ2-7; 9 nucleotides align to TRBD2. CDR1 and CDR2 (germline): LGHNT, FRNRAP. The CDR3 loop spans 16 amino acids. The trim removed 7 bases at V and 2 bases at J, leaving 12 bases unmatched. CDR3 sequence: CASVDHPGLATYEQYF. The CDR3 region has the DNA TGTGCTAGTGTCGACCACCCGGGACTAGCAACCTACGAGCAGTACTTC.

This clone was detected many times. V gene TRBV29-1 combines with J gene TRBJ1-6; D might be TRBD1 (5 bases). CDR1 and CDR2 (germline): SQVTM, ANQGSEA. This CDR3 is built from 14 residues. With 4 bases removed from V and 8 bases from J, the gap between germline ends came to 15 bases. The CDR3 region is CSVAGDSVDSPLHF. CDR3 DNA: TGCAGCGTTGCGGGTGACAGTGTCGATTCACCCCTCCACTTT.

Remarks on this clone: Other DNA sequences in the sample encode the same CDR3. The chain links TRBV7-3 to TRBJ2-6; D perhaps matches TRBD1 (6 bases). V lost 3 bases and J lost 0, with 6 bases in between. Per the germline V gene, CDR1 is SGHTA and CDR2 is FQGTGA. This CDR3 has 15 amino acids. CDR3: CASSLDSSGANVLTF. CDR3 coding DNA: TGTGCCAGCAGCTTGGACAGCTCTGGGGCCAACGTCCTGACTTTC.

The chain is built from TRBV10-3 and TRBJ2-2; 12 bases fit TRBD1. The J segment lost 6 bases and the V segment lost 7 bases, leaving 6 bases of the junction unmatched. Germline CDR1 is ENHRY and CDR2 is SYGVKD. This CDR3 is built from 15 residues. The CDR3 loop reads CAIKGQGAWSGELFF. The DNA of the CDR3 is TGTGCCATCAAGGGACAGGGGGCCTGGTCCGGGGAGCTGTTTTTT.

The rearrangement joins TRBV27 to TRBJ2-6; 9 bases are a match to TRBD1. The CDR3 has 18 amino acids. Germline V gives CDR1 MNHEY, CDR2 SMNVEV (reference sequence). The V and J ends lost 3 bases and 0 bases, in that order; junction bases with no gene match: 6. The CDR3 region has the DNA TGTGCCAGCAGTTTTATGGGGACAGGGAGCTCTGGGGCCAACGTCCTGACTTTC. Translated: CASSFMGTGSSGANVLTF.